This T cell receptor beta chain was documented in a study of regulatory T cells in long-lasting Graves disease. General observations from the study: Patients with persistent Graves' had lower TCR diversity than newly diagnosed patients.

The time point was: persistent/refractory GD, antithyroid drugs over 5 years with positive TRAb. Generation of the TCR library employed RNA extracted from PBMCs. Combining iRepertoire HTBI primers with Arm-PCR of CDR3 regions, the authors built TCR beta libraries. TCRdb redid the calling of the multiplex PCR reads with MiXCR, one entry per CDR3 protein. The sample carries 400,000 to 450,000 distinct CDR3 sequences, about 20% recorded once. This clonotype has only a few counts. Antigen: not known. The source was peripheral blood mononuclear cells (PBMCs), collected when the disease was refractory, from a patient treated with antithyroid drugs. This TCR came from a female donor with Graves disease.

In DNA, the CDR3 is TGTGCCAGCTCACCACTATCTCGAGGGGGAGGGACTGAAGCTTTCTTT. This translates into CASSPLSRGGGTEAFF. The V and J genes are TRBV18 and TRBJ1-1, with D perhaps matching TRBD1 (6 bases). The germline V and J ends were trimmed by 1 base and 5 bases, with 17 bases remaining between them. This CDR3 has 16 residues. Germline V gene data show CDR1 as KGHSH and CDR2 as LQKENI.